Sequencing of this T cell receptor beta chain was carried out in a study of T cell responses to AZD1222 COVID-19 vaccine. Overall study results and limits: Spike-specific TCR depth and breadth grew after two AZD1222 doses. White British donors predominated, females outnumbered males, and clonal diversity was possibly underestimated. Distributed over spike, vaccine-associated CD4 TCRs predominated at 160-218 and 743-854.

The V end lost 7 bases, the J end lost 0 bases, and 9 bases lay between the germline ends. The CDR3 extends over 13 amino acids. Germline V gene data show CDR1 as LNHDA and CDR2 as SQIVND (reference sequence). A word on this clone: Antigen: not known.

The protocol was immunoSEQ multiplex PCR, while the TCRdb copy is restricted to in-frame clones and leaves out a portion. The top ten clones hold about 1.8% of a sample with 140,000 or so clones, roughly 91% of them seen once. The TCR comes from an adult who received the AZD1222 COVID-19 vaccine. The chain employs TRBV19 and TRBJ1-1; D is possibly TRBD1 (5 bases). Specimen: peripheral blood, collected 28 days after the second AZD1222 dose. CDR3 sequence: CASTEGMNTEAFF. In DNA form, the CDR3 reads TGTGCCAGTACGGAGGGGATGAACACTGAAGCTTTCTTT.